This TCR beta chain appears in the sequencing data of a study of T-cell memory formation after mild COVID-19. Background on the study: Largely, the TCR clusters proved donor specific.

Overall study findings and caveats: Mainly CM and EM harbored the contracting CD4+ clones; mainly EMRA harbored the CD8+ ones. Clones that contracted from day 15 to 85 were balanced CD4/CD8, while later expanders leaned CD4+. Pre-infection memory showed some responding clones, and this suggested that cross-reactive memory joined.

Germline V gene data show CDR1 as DFQATT and CDR2 as SNEGSKA (reference sequence). The CDR3 extends over 15 amino acids. V was shortened by 3 bases and J by 5 bases, with 19 bases between the two germline ends. Via MiXCR, TCRdb re-called the 5' RACE reads, giving one row per CDR3 protein. The sample comprises under 550,000 distinct CDR3 sequences, 18% of which are singletons, and 20% to 25% rests with the top ten. This clonotype was found a few times. As yet, its antigen is unknown. The sequenced sample was PBMCs or a T cell subset sorted from them (not recorded which). This TCR was recovered from a man between 18 and 35 years old who had mild COVID-19 (a few samples of this study predate the infection). Cell type and time point are not known. The gene calls are TRBV20-1 and TRBJ2-5; D may be TRBD2 (6 bases). The CDR3 DNA sequence: TGCAGTGCTAGCGCTTCGGGCAGGGAGGATGAGACCCAGTACTTC. It specifies CSASASGREDETQYF.